The rows below give T cell receptor beta chains drawn from one sample of a study of vaccination effects on CD4 cells after COVID-19. The table came from immunoSEQ multiplex PCR; TCRdb's copy has only in-frame clones and leaves some out. The sample lists about 33,000 clones; 72% were seen once. These receptors have no identified antigens. The sample in question was CD4+ T cells from PBMCs cultured with HCoV-229E spike peptides, obtained after COVID-19 vaccination. These receptors were collected from a human donor who received a COVID-19 vaccine. Each CDR3 is given without its conserved first and last residue. A D gene is named only where the DNA matches it firmly.

v_call	j_call	d_call	cdr3_aa
TRBV10-1	TRBJ2-2	.	ASSETVGGELF
TRBV14	TRBJ1-1	.	ASSQSRGWGTEAF
TRBV15	TRBJ1-5	.	ATSRDNQPQH
TRBV5-1	TRBJ1-2	.	ASSLDRRESIDYT
TRBV15	TRBJ1-3	.	ATSRGGAGQGNTIY
TRBV5-4	TRBJ1-2	TRBD1	ASSNYRGDGYT
TRBV10-3	TRBJ2-2	.	AISDSANTGELF
TRBV7-9	TRBJ2-3	TRBD2	ASSSNSGGARDTQY
TRBV4-1	TRBJ2-1	TRBD2	ASSQISGISNNEQF
TRBV5-4	TRBJ2-2	.	ASSLSSTGELF
TRBV12-5	TRBJ2-7	.	ASGSQEYEQY
TRBV18	TRBJ1-4	.	ASSPLWGRNNEKLF
TRBV5-1	TRBJ2-1	.	ASSLEGDSYNEQF
TRBV25-1	TRBJ1-1	.	ASRTRGNTEAF
TRBV4-2	TRBJ1-4	TRBD1	ASSQRQGFVEKLF
TRBV25-1	TRBJ2-1	TRBD1	ASSEFPDRGGQF
TRBV18	TRBJ2-7	TRBD2	ASSPTSGSYEQY
TRBV6-5	TRBJ2-7	.	ASSPDISPYEQY
TRBV4-1	TRBJ2-7	.	ASSQDGGDEQY
TRBV30	TRBJ2-2	.	AWSGRAGELF
TRBV15	TRBJ2-3	.	ATSRDRGPDTQY
TRBV5-1	TRBJ2-5	TRBD2	ASSPGGHQETQY
TRBV6-1	TRBJ2-5	.	ASSESVVSAETQY